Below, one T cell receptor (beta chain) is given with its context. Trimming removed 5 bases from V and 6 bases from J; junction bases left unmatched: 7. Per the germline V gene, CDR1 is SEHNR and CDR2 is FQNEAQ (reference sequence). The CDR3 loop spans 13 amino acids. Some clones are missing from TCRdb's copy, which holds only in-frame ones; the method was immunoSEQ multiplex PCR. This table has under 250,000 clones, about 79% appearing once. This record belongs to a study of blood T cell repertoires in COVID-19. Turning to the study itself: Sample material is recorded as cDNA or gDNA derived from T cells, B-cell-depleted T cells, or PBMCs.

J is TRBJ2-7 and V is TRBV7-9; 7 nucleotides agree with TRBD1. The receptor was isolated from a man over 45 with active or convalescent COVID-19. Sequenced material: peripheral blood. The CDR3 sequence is CASSMTGTGEQYF. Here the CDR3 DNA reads TGTGCCAGCAGCATGACAGGGACGGGCGAGCAGTACTTC.